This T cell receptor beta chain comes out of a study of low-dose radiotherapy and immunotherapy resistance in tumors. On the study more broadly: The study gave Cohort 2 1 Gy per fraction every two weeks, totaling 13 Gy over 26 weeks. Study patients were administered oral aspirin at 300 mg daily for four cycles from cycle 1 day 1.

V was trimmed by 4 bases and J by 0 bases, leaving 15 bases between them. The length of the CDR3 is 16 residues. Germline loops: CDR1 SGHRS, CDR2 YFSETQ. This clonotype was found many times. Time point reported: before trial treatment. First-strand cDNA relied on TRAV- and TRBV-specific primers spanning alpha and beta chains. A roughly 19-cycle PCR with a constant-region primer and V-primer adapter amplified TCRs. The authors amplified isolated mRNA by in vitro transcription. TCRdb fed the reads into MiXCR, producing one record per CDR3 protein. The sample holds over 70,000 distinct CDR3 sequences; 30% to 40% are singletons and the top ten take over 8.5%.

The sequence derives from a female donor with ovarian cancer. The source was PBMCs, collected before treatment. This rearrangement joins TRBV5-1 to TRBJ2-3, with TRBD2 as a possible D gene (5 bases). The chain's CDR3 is CASSTGSGPSTDTQYF. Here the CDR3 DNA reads TGCGCCAGCAGCACGGGAAGCGGACCTAGCACAGATACGCAGTATTTT.